This TCR beta chain was sequenced in a study of CD8 T cells in Susac syndrome. CD8+ and CD4+ blood T cells underwent TCR beta sequencing. The multiple sclerosis controls consisted of treatment-naive patients with relapsing-remitting disease, either stable or active. Random hexamers served to reverse transcribe roughly 0.45 to 1 ug RNA. MiXCR was run by TCRdb on the immunoSEQ multiplex PCR reads, yielding one entry per CDR3 protein. The sample contains about 210,000 distinct CDR3 sequences, 95% of which appear only once. Trimming took off 2 bases at V and 6 bases at J, with 13 bases between the two ends. This CDR3 region has 14 residues. Germline CDR1 reads SGHTA; CDR2 reads FQGTGA.

V gene TRBV7-3 combines with J gene TRBJ1-1; the D is unclear. Sequenced sample: CD4+ T cells from PBMCs. The receptor's source is a human donor with multiple sclerosis. Here the CDR3 DNA reads TGTGCCAGCAGCTTAGGCCCCGGGTACGCTGAAGCTTTCTTT. Its protein is CASSLGPGYAEAFF.